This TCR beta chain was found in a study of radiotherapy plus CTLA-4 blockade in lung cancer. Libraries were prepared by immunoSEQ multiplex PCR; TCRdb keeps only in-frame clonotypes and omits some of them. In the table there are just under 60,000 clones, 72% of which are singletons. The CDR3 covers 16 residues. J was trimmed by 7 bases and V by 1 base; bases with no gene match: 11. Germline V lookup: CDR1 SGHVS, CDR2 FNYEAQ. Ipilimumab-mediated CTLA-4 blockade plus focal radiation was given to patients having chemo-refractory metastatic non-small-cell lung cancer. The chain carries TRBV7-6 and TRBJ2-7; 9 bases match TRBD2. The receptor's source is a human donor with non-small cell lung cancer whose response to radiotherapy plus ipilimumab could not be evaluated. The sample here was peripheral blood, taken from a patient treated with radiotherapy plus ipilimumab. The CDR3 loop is CASSLVPTSGLGEQYF. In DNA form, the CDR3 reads TGTGCCAGCAGCTTAGTGCCGACTAGCGGTCTTGGGGAGCAGTACTTC.